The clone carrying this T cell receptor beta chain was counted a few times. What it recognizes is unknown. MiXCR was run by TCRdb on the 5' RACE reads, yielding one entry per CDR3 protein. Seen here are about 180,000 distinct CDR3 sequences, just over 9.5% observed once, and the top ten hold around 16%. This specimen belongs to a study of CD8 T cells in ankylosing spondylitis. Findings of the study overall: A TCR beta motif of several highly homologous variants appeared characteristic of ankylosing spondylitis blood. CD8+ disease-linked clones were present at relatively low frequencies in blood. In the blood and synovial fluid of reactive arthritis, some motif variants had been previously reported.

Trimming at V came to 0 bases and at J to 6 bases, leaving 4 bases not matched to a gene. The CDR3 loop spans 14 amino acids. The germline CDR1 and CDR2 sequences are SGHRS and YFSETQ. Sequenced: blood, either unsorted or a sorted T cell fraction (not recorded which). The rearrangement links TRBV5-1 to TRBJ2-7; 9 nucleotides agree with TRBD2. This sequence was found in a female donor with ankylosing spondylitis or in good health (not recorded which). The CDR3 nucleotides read TGCGCCAGCAGCTTGGGTGTTAGCGGGGGCGAGCAGTACTTC. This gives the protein CASSLGVSGGEQYF.